These T cell receptor beta chains were read from a single sample in a study of T cell responses to AZD1222 COVID-19 vaccine. TCRdb's copy holds only in-frame clones and misses some; the assay was immunoSEQ multiplex PCR. In the table there are roughly 180,000 clones, just over 85% of which are singletons. The specimen was peripheral blood, collected on day 0 of AZD1222 vaccination. These receptors were taken from an adult in good health. The CDR3 runs from the conserved cysteine through the conserved F or W. A D gene is named only where the DNA matches it firmly. Expanded clones get a size class; other rows say once, few or many, or leave the size out.

d_gene,abundance,j_gene,v_gene,CDR3aa,CDR3nt
NA,NA,TRBJ2-7,TRBV18,CASSQGTDSSYEQYF,TGTGCCAGCTCGCAGGGGACGGATAGCTCCTACGAGCAGTACTTC
TRBD1,few,TRBJ1-1,TRBV10-2,CASSDPFLDRGEYTEAFF,TGCGCCAGCAGTGACCCCTTCCTAGACAGGGGAGAATACACTGAAGCTTTCTTT
TRBD2,NA,TRBJ2-7,TRBV19,CASSALAGGGYEQYF,TGTGCCAGTAGTGCACTAGCGGGGGGAGGCTACGAGCAGTACTTC
TRBD1,NA,TRBJ1-6,TRBV5-6,CASSSGTGVHNSPLHF,TGTGCCAGCAGCTCCGGGACAGGGGTTCATAATTCACCCCTCCACTTT
TRBD1,NA,TRBJ2-6,TRBV5-1,CASSGTASSGANVLTF,TGCGCCAGCAGCGGGACAGCAAGCTCCGGGGCCAACGTCCTGACTTTC
TRBD1,NA,TRBJ2-7,TRBV30,CAWVRGYEQYF,TGTGCCTGGGTCAGGGGGTACGAGCAGTACTTC
NA,NA,TRBJ2-5,TRBV25-1,CASSEYRGPGETQYF,TGTGCCAGCAGTGAATATAGGGGCCCCGGGGAGACCCAGTACTTC
NA,NA,TRBJ2-4,TRBV11-1,CASSLDGLAKNIQYF,TGTGCCAGCAGCTTAGACGGATTAGCCAAAAACATTCAGTACTTC
NA,NA,TRBJ2-3,TRBV7-3,CASSFLARLTDTQYF,TGTGCCAGCAGCTTTCTTGCCAGACTCACAGATACGCAGTATTTT
NA,few,TRBJ1-3,TRBV6-5,CASTLTLSPGNTIYF,TGTGCCAGCACCCTTACTCTGAGCCCTGGAAACACCATATATTTT
NA,NA,TRBJ2-6,TRBV7-8,CASSYYTGLLSGANVLTF,TGTGCCAGCAGCTACTACACAGGGTTACTTTCTGGGGCCAACGTCCTGACTTTC
NA,NA,TRBJ2-5,TRBV10-1,CASSGSGDQETQYF,TGCGCCAGCAGTGGATCCGGCGACCAAGAGACCCAGTACTTC
NA,once,TRBJ1-1,TRBV27,CASSLRGWNTEAFF,TGTGCCAGCAGTTTAAGGGGTTGGAACACTGAAGCTTTCTTT
NA,NA,TRBJ2-3,TRBV7-3,CASSSGVSTDTQYF,TGTGCCAGCAGCTCGGGGGTTAGCACAGATACGCAGTATTTT
TRBD1,NA,TRBJ2-1,TRBV7-3,CASSFTGGPYNEQFF,TGTGCCAGCAGCTTTACAGGGGGTCCATACAATGAGCAGTTCTTC
NA,NA,TRBJ2-1,TRBV5-6,CASSNLGHEQFF,TGTGCCAGCAGCAACCTAGGGCATGAGCAGTTCTTC
TRBD2,NA,TRBJ2-7,TRBV3-1/TRBV3-2,CASSGTSGSYEQYF,TGTGCCAGCAGCGGGACTAGCGGGAGCTACGAGCAGTACTTC
TRBD1,NA,TRBJ2-7,TRBV19,CASRGTGWSYEQYF,TGTGCCAGTAGGGGGACAGGGTGGTCCTACGAGCAGTACTTC
TRBD2,NA,TRBJ2-2,TRBV5-1,CASSGPSGRRTGELFF,TGCGCCAGCAGCGGTCCGAGCGGGAGAAGGACCGGGGAGCTGTTTTTT
NA,NA,TRBJ1-6,TRBV10-3,CAISDGRDNSPLHF,TGTGCCATCAGTGACGGCAGGGATAATTCACCCCTCCACTTT
NA,NA,TRBJ1-1,TRBV9,CASNPPRTGTEAFF,TGTGCCAGTAACCCACCCAGGACGGGCACTGAAGCTTTCTTT
NA,NA,TRBJ2-1,TRBV7-9,CASSGISSGEYNEQFF,TGTGCCAGCAGCGGCATATCGAGCGGAGAGTACAATGAGCAGTTCTTC
TRBD2,NA,TRBJ2-4,TRBV10-3,CAISETSGVCPYF,TGTGCCATCAGTGAAACTAGCGGGGTTTGTCCGTACTTC
TRBD1,NA,TRBJ1-5,TRBV11-2,CASSLGVGTGVNQPQHF,TGTGCCAGCAGCTTAGGCGTGGGGACAGGTGTGAATCAGCCCCAGCATTTT
NA,once,TRBJ1-4,TRBV4-3,CASSQDAPGLNEKLFF,TGCGCCAGCAGCCAAGACGCTCCGGGTCTTAATGAAAAACTGTTTTTT
NA,NA,TRBJ2-7,TRBV6-5,CASSPSQRFSSEQYF,TGTGCCAGCAGCCCCTCCCAGCGGTTTTCTTCCGAGCAGTACTTC
TRBD1,once,TRBJ1-5,TRBV30,CAWTPGQGRYQPQHF,TGTGCCTGGACCCCGGGACAGGGCCGTTATCAGCCCCAGCATTTT
NA,NA,TRBJ2-6,TRBV18,CASSATALGFSGANVLTF,TGTGCCAGCTCAGCAACGGCCCTGGGCTTCTCTGGGGCCAACGTCCTGACTTTC
TRBD2,NA,TRBJ2-5,TRBV9,CASSASGTSKETQYF,TGTGCCAGCAGCGCATCCGGGACTAGTAAGGAGACCCAGTACTTC
NA,NA,TRBJ1-1,TRBV6-2/TRBV6-3,CASSPYNQITEAFF,TGTGCCAGCAGTCCATACAACCAAATCACTGAAGCTTTCTTT
NA,few,TRBJ1-2,TRBV10-3,CAIMGAAPGDGYTF,TGTGCCATCATGGGGGCAGCCCCGGGGGATGGCTACACCTTC
TRBD2,NA,TRBJ2-3,TRBV5-1,CASSPGTSGGSTDTQYF,TGCGCCAGCAGCCCTGGGACTAGCGGGGGAAGCACAGATACGCAGTATTTT
NA,NA,TRBJ2-5,TRBV24-1,CATSRGETQYF,TGTGCCACCAGTCGGGGGGAGACCCAGTACTTC
TRBD1,NA,TRBJ1-5,TRBV28,CASSPDRANQPQHF,TGTGCCAGCAGCCCTGACAGGGCTAATCAGCCCCAGCATTTT
TRBD1,NA,TRBJ1-6,TRBV28,CASRGQAYNSPLHF,TGTGCCAGCAGGGGACAGGCCTATAATTCACCCCTCCACTTT
NA,NA,TRBJ1-2,TRBV19,CASSIPFSRVTNYGYTF,TGTGCCAGTAGTATTCCCTTCAGTAGAGTAACTAACTATGGCTACACCTTC
NA,once,TRBJ1-6,TRBV19,CASSNVRDDWNSPLHF,TGTGCCAGTAGTAATGTCCGGGACGACTGGAATTCACCCCTCCACTTT
NA,few,TRBJ2-5,TRBV11-2,CASSHRDSRRTQYF,TGTGCCAGCAGCCATAGAGACAGTAGAAGGACCCAGTACTTC
NA,NA,TRBJ2-3,TRBV5-1,CASSLALSTDTQYF,TGCGCCAGCAGCTTGGCCCTAAGCACAGATACGCAGTATTTT